Following are 31 T cell receptor beta chains from one sample sequenced in a study of blood T cell repertoires in COVID-19. Sequenced by immunoSEQ multiplex PCR; TCRdb stores in-frame clones only, minus some. This table holds roughly 230,000 clones, about four fifths found once. Sequenced material: peripheral blood. The receptor set was obtained from a man aged 45-65 years with active or convalescent COVID-19.

The V and J genes are TRBV27 and TRBJ2-7, with TRBD1 matching over 9 bases. Per the germline V gene, CDR1 is MNHEY and CDR2 is SMNVEV (reference sequence). Germline trimming cut 6 bases from V and 1 base from J; bases unmatched to any gene: 22. The CDR3 is 20 residues long. CDR3 nucleotides: TGTGCCAGCAGAACGGGGGGTAGACAGGGGGTTCACATGCTTTCCTACGAGCAGTACTTC. It codes for CASRTGGRQGVHMLSYEQYF.

This clone was counted between two and nine times. The chain employs TRBV7-2 and TRBJ1-5; maybe TRBD1 (5 bases). The CDR3 runs 14 residues. V gave up 5 bases and J gave up 5 bases, with 13 bases separating them. Germline V lookup: CDR1 SGHTA, CDR2 FQGNSA. CDR3 DNA sequence: TGTGCCAGCAGCCTTCAGTGGGGCGATCAGCCCCAGCATTTT. Its translation is CASSLQWGDQPQHF. Full variable domain (rest looked up from reference TRBV7-2 and TRBJ1-5): GAGVSQSPSNKVTEKGKDVELRCDPISGHTALYWYRQSLGQGLEFLIYFQGNSAPDKSGLPSDRFSAERTGGSVSTLTIQRTQQEDSAVYLCASSLQWGDQPQHFGDGTRLSIL.

This chain connects TRBV29-1 to TRBJ2-1, with a possible D match to TRBD2 (6 bases). V was trimmed by 4 bases and J by 2 bases, leaving 12 bases between them. The germline V gene encodes CDR1 SQVTM and CDR2 ANQGSEA. CDR3 length: 14 amino acids. The CDR3 coding sequence is TGCAGCGTTGGTTGGTGGGGGGCCTACAATGAGCAGTTCTTC. This translates into CSVGWWGAYNEQFF.

The rearrangement joins TRBV24-1 to TRBJ2-2; possible D gene TRBD1, 7 bases. V was clipped by 1 base and J by 6 bases, with 11 bases between them. The germline V gene encodes CDR1 KGHDR and CDR2 SFDVKD. This CDR3 contains 15 residues. This CDR3 reads CATSDLGRGAGELFF. The CDR3 nucleotides are TGTGCCACCAGTGATTTAGGCAGGGGGGCCGGGGAGCTGTTTTTT.

The V call is TRBV4-2, the J call TRBJ2-1; D ambiguous. Looked up from germline, CDR1 is LGHNA and CDR2 is YNFKEQ. This CDR3 is built from 13 residues. The V gene lost 1 base and the J gene lost 10 bases, with 11 bases spanning the gap. CDR3 protein: CASSQVQENEQFF. The CDR3 DNA is TGTGCCAGCAGCCAAGTCCAGGAAAACGAGCAGTTCTTC.

This chain joins TRBV7-9 and TRBJ1-5, with no clear D. The V gene lost 0 bases and the J gene lost 4 bases, with 7 bases spanning the gap. The CDR3 extends over 14 amino acids. Germline V CDR1 and CDR2: SEHNR, FQNEAQ (reference sequence). CDR3 region: CASSLASTNQPQHF. CDR3 in DNA: TGTGCCAGCAGCTTAGCCTCCACAAATCAGCCCCAGCATTTT.

This clone came up once. V gene TRBV5-1 combines with J gene TRBJ1-2; 10 bases match TRBD1. The CDR3 runs to 15 residues. Germline trimming cut 4 bases from V and 7 bases from J; bases unmatched to any gene: 10. Per germline, CDR1 SGHRS and CDR2 YFSETQ. The CDR3 DNA sequence: TGCGCCAGCAGCAAGGGCGGGACAGGGGAACGTGGCTACACCTTC. Translating gives CASSKGGTGERGYTF.

This chain joins TRBV6-2 or TRBV6-3 and TRBJ1-5; D unresolved. Trimming removed 3 bases at V and 4 bases at J, with 22 bases between. The CDR3 has 18 residues. Germline CDR1 and CDR2: MNHEY and SVGEGT. The CDR3 protein is CASSYFFSVSGANQPQHF. The CDR3 DNA is TGTGCCAGCAGTTATTTCTTCTCGGTGTCAGGCGCTAATCAGCCCCAGCATTTT.

The rearrangement links TRBV4-1 to TRBJ1-2; D perhaps matches TRBD1 (6 bases). The germline gives CDR1 MGHRA, CDR2 YSYEKL. Trimming took off 0 bases at V and 8 bases at J, with 19 bases between the two ends. The CDR3 has 16 residues. The CDR3 is CASSQDLGGSSWGYTF. Here the CDR3 DNA reads TGCGCCAGCAGCCAAGACCTAGGGGGATCATCGTGGGGCTACACCTTC.

The chain carries TRBV11-2 and TRBJ1-2, with D maybe TRBD1 (5 bases). The CDR3 loop spans 13 amino acids. The V and J ends lost 5 bases and 2 bases respectively, with 9 bases between them. Germline values: CDR1 SGHAT, CDR2 FQNNGV. CDR3 region: CASSAGVNYGYTF. For the CDR3, the DNA is TGTGCCAGCAGCGCGGGGGTGAACTATGGCTACACCTTC.

J is TRBJ1-2 and V is TRBV5-5, with D unresolved. V lost 0 bases, J lost 0 bases, and 6 bases lay in between. This CDR3 is 14 amino acids long. Germline-derived CDR1 and CDR2 are SGHKS and YYEKEE (reference sequence). CDR3 sequence reads: CASSLDGSNYGYTF. CDR3 nucleotides: TGTGCCAGCAGCTTGGATGGCTCTAACTATGGCTACACCTTC.

This rearrangement joins TRBV7-9 to TRBJ1-2; the D is unclear. The CDR3 sequence is 13 residues long. Trimming stripped 5 bases from V and 4 bases from J, with 11 bases between. The germline V gene has CDR1 SEHNR and CDR2 FQNEAQ (reference sequence). This CDR3 reads CASSEGGGYGYTF. The CDR3 DNA reads as TGTGCCAGCAGCGAGGGAGGAGGCTATGGCTACACCTTC.

Remarks on this clone: This sample also contains other DNA sequences that code for the same CDR3. The J gene is TRBJ1-2, the V gene TRBV19; D uncertain. V was cut by 4 bases and J by 3 bases, with 6 bases left in between. The germline V gene encodes CDR1 LNHDA and CDR2 SQIVND (reference sequence). The CDR3 is made up of 12 amino acids. CDR3: CASSTGDYGYTF. In DNA form, the CDR3 reads TGTGCCAGTAGTACAGGTGACTATGGCTACACCTTC.

V gene TRBV4-2 combines with J gene TRBJ2-5; 9 bases agree with TRBD2. Germline CDR1 and CDR2: LGHNA and YNFKEQ. Trimming at V came to 1 base and at J to 4 bases, leaving 10 bases not matched to a gene. The CDR3 consists of 17 residues. The CDR3 here is CASSQGLAGGRLETQYF. CDR3 DNA sequence: TGTGCCAGCAGCCAAGGATTGGCGGGGGGGCGGTTAGAGACCCAGTACTTC.

V usage is TRBV5-1 and J usage is TRBJ2-3, with 14 bases identical to TRBD2. This CDR3 contains 17 residues. Germline CDR1 reads SGHRS; CDR2 reads YFSETQ. V lost 3 bases to trimming and J lost 2 bases; unmatched junction nucleotides: 5. DNA of the CDR3: TGCGCCAGCAGCTCGAGACTAGCGGGGGGGTCCACAGATACGCAGTATTTT. Translating gives CASSSRLAGGSTDTQYF.

The chain couples TRBV29-1 to TRBJ2-1; D unclear. This CDR3 is built from 13 residues. From germline, CDR1 is SQVTM and CDR2 ANQGSEA. V lost 6 bases, J lost 5 bases, and 14 bases lay in between. CDR3 protein: CSVSDKLDNEQFF. The DNA of the CDR3 is TGCAGCGTGTCTGACAAGCTCGACAATGAGCAGTTCTTC.

This chain links TRBV19 with TRBJ2-1, with unresolved D. Germline-derived CDR1 and CDR2 are LNHDA and SQIVND (reference sequence). V was trimmed by 1 base and J by 4 bases, leaving 11 bases between them. This CDR3 comprises 15 residues. This chain's CDR3 is CASSIATTKYNEQFF. The DNA for the CDR3 is TGTGCCAGTAGTATAGCCACGACAAAGTACAATGAGCAGTTCTTC.

The CDR3 sequence is CASSSRQGRRTDTQYF. CDR3 DNA: TGTGCCAGCAGCTCTAGACAGGGAAGGAGGACAGATACGCAGTATTTT. V usage is TRBV7-9 and J usage is TRBJ2-3; 7 positions agree with TRBD1. The CDR3 is made up of 16 amino acids. Germline CDR1 reads SEHNR; CDR2 reads FQNEAQ (reference sequence). V lost 4 bases, J lost 3 bases, and 10 bases stayed unmatched.

CDR3 region: CASSPPGTGGTLWYEQYF. As DNA, the CDR3 is TGTGCCAGCAGCCCGCCAGGGACAGGGGGAACCCTGTGGTACGAGCAGTACTTC. The genes are TRBV7-9 and TRBJ2-7, with 11 bases lining up with TRBD1. Trimming took 5 bases from V and 4 from J; bases not matched to a gene: 16. The CDR3 contains 18 residues. Germline CDR1 SEHNR, CDR2 FQNEAQ (reference sequence). The full variable domain, with the rest looked up from reference TRBV7-9 and TRBJ2-7, is DTGVSQNPRHKITKRGQNVTFRCDPISEHNRLYWYRQTLGQGPEFLTYFQNEAQLEKSRLLSDRFSAERPKGSFSTLEIQRTEQGDSAMYLCASSPPGTGGTLWYEQYFGPGTRLTVT.

The chain carries TRBV5-8 and TRBJ1-1, with D unclear. CDR3 length: 12 amino acids. CDR1 and CDR2 from the germline V gene are SGHTS and YDEGEE. V lost 4 bases, J lost 7 bases, and 11 bases lay in between. CDR3 sequence reads: CASSPQTGEAFF. The CDR3 coding sequence is TGTGCCAGCAGCCCCCAGACGGGTGAAGCTTTCTTT.

The chain recombines TRBV5-1 with TRBJ2-2, with 8 positions matching TRBD1. The CDR3 has 15 residues. The V and J ends lost 1 base and 7 bases, in that order; junction bases with no gene match: 6. Germline CDR1 and CDR2: SGHRS and YFSETQ. The CDR3 is CASSLKQGDHGELFF. DNA for the CDR3: TGCGCCAGCAGCTTGAAACAGGGGGATCACGGGGAGCTGTTTTTT.

This chain connects TRBV6-2 or TRBV6-3 to TRBJ2-7, with D possibly being TRBD1 (5 bases). V shed 5 bases and J shed 1 base, with 6 bases lying between them. The length of the CDR3 is 12 residues. Germline CDR1 MNHEY, CDR2 SVGEGT. The CDR3 region is CASSGASYEQYF. Written as DNA, the CDR3 is TGTGCCAGCAGTGGGGCATCCTACGAGCAGTACTTC.

The chain joins TRBV27 to TRBJ1-6; the D gene is possibly TRBD1 (6 bases). Trimming took 7 bases from V and 3 from J, leaving 19 bases between them. The CDR3 totals 17 residues. The germline V gene encodes CDR1 MNHEY and CDR2 SMNVEV (reference sequence). The CDR3 here is CASTPRPRDIYNSPLHF. The CDR3 nucleotides are TGTGCCAGCACACCGCGGCCCCGGGACATCTATAATTCACCCCTCCACTTT.

The V gene is TRBV30, the J gene TRBJ2-2, with D possibly TRBD1 on 6 matching bases. The CDR3 spans 14 residues. Trimming shortened V by 2 bases and J by 1 base, and 8 bases separated the two germline ends. CDR1 is GTSNPN and CDR2 is SVGIG in the germline V gene (reference sequence). CDR3 amino acids: CAWSSQGNTGELFF. The DNA of the CDR3 is TGTGCCTGGAGTTCACAGGGGAACACCGGGGAGCTGTTTTTT.

The rearrangement uses TRBV28 and TRBJ1-2, with TRBD1 matching over 8 bases. Per the germline V gene, CDR1 is MDHEN and CDR2 is SYDVKM. Trimming cost V 4 bases and J 7 bases; bases outside gene matches: 5. The CDR3 spans 13 residues. CDR3 region: CASSSGQVTGYTF. DNA of the CDR3: TGTGCCAGCAGTTCGGGACAGGTCACTGGCTACACCTTC.

The chain uses TRBV30 and TRBJ2-7; D unresolved. Germline V lookup: CDR1 GTSNPN, CDR2 SVGIG (reference sequence). The CDR3 is made up of 15 amino acids. Deletions cut 0 bases from V and 3 bases from J, with 15 bases between. The CDR3 loop is CAWSVLDTSLYEQYF. Here the CDR3 DNA reads TGTGCCTGGAGTGTACTCGACACGTCCCTCTACGAGCAGTACTTC.

This clone was counted once. The chain recombines TRBV20-1 with TRBJ1-1; maybe TRBD1 (5 bases). Germline V gene data show CDR1 as DFQATT and CDR2 as SNEGSKA (reference sequence). V lost 4 bases, J lost 7 bases, and 10 bases lay in between. The CDR3 sequence is 11 residues long. The CDR3 DNA follows: TGCAGTGCTAAAGGGGCGGTTGAAGCTTTCTTT. Its protein is CSAKGAVEAFF.

On this clone itself: The sample has other DNA sequences that encode this CDR3 too. The chain carries TRBV27 and TRBJ1-1; 9 bases match TRBD1. Trimming took 5 bases from V and 5 from J; bases not matched to a gene: 6. The CDR3 has 14 amino acids. Germline CDR1 is MNHEY and CDR2 is SMNVEV (reference sequence). The CDR3 spells CASSQQGAKTEAFF. The DNA of the CDR3 is TGTGCCAGCAGTCAACAGGGGGCAAAGACTGAAGCTTTCTTT.

This chain links TRBV5-6 with TRBJ2-1, with D possibly TRBD2 on 5 matching bases. CDR3 length: 12 residues. CDR1 SGHDT and CDR2 YYEEEE come from the germline V gene. Trimming shortened V by 4 bases and J by 6 bases, and 8 bases separated the two germline ends. The CDR3 loop is CASSPGLNEQFF. The CDR3 nucleotides read TGTGCCAGCAGCCCCGGACTCAATGAGCAGTTCTTC.

The V call is TRBV30, the J call TRBJ2-3; D not certain. This CDR3 spans 15 amino acids. Trimming removed 2 bases at V and 4 bases at J, with 16 bases between. Germline V gives CDR1 GTSNPN, CDR2 SVGIG (reference sequence). The CDR3 DNA sequence: TGTGCCTGGAGTTCGAGACTGCATGGGTCAGATACGCAGTATTTT. As protein: CAWSSRLHGSDTQYF.

The V gene is TRBV28, the J gene TRBJ1-5; no clear D. In germline, CDR1 is MDHEN, CDR2 SYDVKM. Deletions cut 3 bases from V and 0 bases from J, with 12 bases between. This CDR3 has 16 amino acids. For the CDR3, the DNA is TGTGCCAGCAGTTTGGAAGCGTTTTATAGCAATCAGCCCCAGCATTTT. Its protein product is CASSLEAFYSNQPQHF.